This T cell receptor (beta chain) originates from a study of early T cells in non-severe SARS-CoV-2 infection. Study-level background: Investigators sequenced bulk RNA drawn from unsorted whole blood, and chains remained unpaired. Study-wide results and caveats: The matching step, a VDJdb search, favored anti-spike CD8 responses and missed private and CD4 specificities.

Unique molecular identifiers were affixed to single, distinct cDNA molecules. A single record per CDR3 protein comes from TCRdb applying MiXCR to the 5' RACE reads. The table has around 58,000 distinct CDR3 sequences, around 8.3% seen once; the top ten hold roughly a tenth. In its sample, this clonotype was seen many times. Antigen: not known. This clonotype was obtained from an adult who was a healthcare worker with PCR-confirmed SARS-CoV-2 infection or an uninfected control (not recorded which). Sequencing used whole blood, obtained at baseline.

The CDR3 here is CSARSRGPPRETQYF. DNA of the CDR3: TGCAGTGCTAGATCACGGGGGCCTCCAAGAGAGACCCAGTACTTC. This chain uses TRBV20-1 with TRBJ2-5, with D tentatively TRBD1 or TRBD2 (6 bases each). This CDR3 is 15 amino acids long. The germline V gene encodes CDR1 DFQATT and CDR2 SNEGSKA (reference sequence). The ends were cut back, 2 bases at V and 4 bases at J, with 17 bases in the middle.